A selection of T cell receptor beta chains follows, all from one sample in a study of PD-L1 blockade in urothelial cancer. TCRdb keeps only in-frame clones here, not all; method: immunoSEQ multiplex PCR. The repertoire consists of roughly 32,000 clones, with approximately 80% occurring once and the leading ten covering more than 30%. The sample consisted of PBMCs, taken around atezolizumab (anti-PD-L1) treatment. The receptor set was obtained from a man aged 60 to 69 with urothelial cancer. The CDR3 runs from the conserved cysteine through the conserved F or W. D genes are given only for firm matches. Rows give clone size only sometimes, using once, few, many, or a class for an expanded clone.

j_gene: TRBJ1-5; v_gene: TRBV27; d_gene: TRBD1; abundance: .; CDR3nt: TGTGCCAGCAGTGTAACAGGGGGCCGCAATCAGCCCCAGCATTTT; CDR3aa: CASSVTGGRNQPQHF
j_gene: TRBJ2-1; v_gene: TRBV7-9; d_gene: TRBD2; abundance: .; CDR3nt: TGTGCCAGCAGCTTAGCTCTTAGCGGGAGCTACAATGAGCAGTTCTTC; CDR3aa: CASSLALSGSYNEQFF
j_gene: TRBJ1-1; v_gene: TRBV14; d_gene: .; abundance: once; CDR3nt: TGTGCCAGCACCCCGACGGCCGGGGGGCAGAGGGCTTTCTTT; CDR3aa: CASTPTAGGQRAFF
j_gene: TRBJ2-1; v_gene: TRBV9; d_gene: TRBD2; abundance: .; CDR3nt: TGTGCCAGCAGCGTAGTTGGTGGGGGGGGTATGAATGAGCAGTTCTTC; CDR3aa: CASSVVGGGGMNEQFF
j_gene: TRBJ2-7; v_gene: TRBV5-4; d_gene: TRBD1; abundance: .; CDR3nt: TGTGCCAGCAGCCGGGACAGGGGCAGGGGCGAGCAGTACTTC; CDR3aa: CASSRDRGRGEQYF
j_gene: TRBJ1-3; v_gene: TRBV11-2; d_gene: .; abundance: .; CDR3nt: TGTGCCAGCACCCCCCCGGGGATCTCTGGAAACACCATATATTTT; CDR3aa: CASTPPGISGNTIYF
j_gene: TRBJ2-1; v_gene: TRBV7-9; d_gene: .; abundance: .; CDR3nt: TGTGCCAGCAGCCTTCGACGAGGATCCTACAATGAGCAGTTCTTC; CDR3aa: CASSLRRGSYNEQFF
j_gene: TRBJ1-2; v_gene: TRBV9; d_gene: .; abundance: .; CDR3nt: TGTGCCAGCAGCGTAGATGGCAGGGTTTACTCTGGCTACACCTTC; CDR3aa: CASSVDGRVYSGYTF
j_gene: TRBJ1-5; v_gene: TRBV6-1; d_gene: TRBD1; abundance: once; CDR3nt: TGTGCCAGCAGCAGGGACAGTTATAGCAATCAGCCCCAGCATTTT; CDR3aa: CASSRDSYSNQPQHF
j_gene: TRBJ1-3; v_gene: TRBV5-8; d_gene: .; abundance: .; CDR3nt: TGTGCCAGCAGCTCTCAAGCCGTCTCTGGAAACACCATATATTTT; CDR3aa: CASSSQAVSGNTIYF
j_gene: TRBJ1-4; v_gene: TRBV7-2; d_gene: TRBD1; abundance: .; CDR3nt: TGTGCCAGCAGCCTGGGGACAGCTAATGAAAAACTGTTTTTT; CDR3aa: CASSLGTANEKLFF
j_gene: TRBJ2-1; v_gene: TRBV10-1; d_gene: TRBD1; abundance: .; CDR3nt: TGCGCCAGCAGTGATTACGGGACAGGGTCCTCCAATGAGCAGTTCTTC; CDR3aa: CASSDYGTGSSNEQFF
j_gene: TRBJ2-2; v_gene: TRBV5-1; d_gene: TRBD1; abundance: few; CDR3nt: TGCGCCAGCAGCCCGGACAGGGCTGGCACCGGGGAGCTGTTTTTT; CDR3aa: CASSPDRAGTGELFF
j_gene: TRBJ1-5; v_gene: TRBV10-2; d_gene: .; abundance: .; CDR3nt: TGCGCCAGCAGGGGGGCGGGGGATCCGCCCCAGCATTTT; CDR3aa: CASRGAGDPPQHF
j_gene: TRBJ2-3; v_gene: TRBV10-1; d_gene: .; abundance: .; CDR3nt: TGCGCCAGCAGTGTATTACAGGAGTTTACCACAGATACGCAGTATTTT; CDR3aa: CASSVLQEFTTDTQYF
j_gene: TRBJ2-7; v_gene: TRBV5-1; d_gene: .; abundance: .; CDR3nt: TGCGCCAGCAGCGCGGACAGCCATCTTTCCTACGAGCAGTACTTC; CDR3aa: CASSADSHLSYEQYF
j_gene: TRBJ1-4; v_gene: TRBV7-9; d_gene: .; abundance: .; CDR3nt: TGTGCCAGCAGCCAGCGAACAGGGACGGGGAATGAAAAACTGTTTTTT; CDR3aa: CASSQRTGTGNEKLFF
j_gene: TRBJ1-1; v_gene: TRBV5-8; d_gene: .; abundance: .; CDR3nt: TGTGCCAGCAAGAGGGCAGGGGTAGGGAACACTGAAGCTTTCTTT; CDR3aa: CASKRAGVGNTEAFF
j_gene: TRBJ1-1; v_gene: TRBV6-6; d_gene: TRBD1; abundance: few; CDR3nt: TGTGCCAGCAGTGACCGGGACAGCCTTAACACTGAAGCTTTCTTT; CDR3aa: CASSDRDSLNTEAFF
j_gene: TRBJ1-4; v_gene: TRBV4-1; d_gene: TRBD1; abundance: .; CDR3nt: TGCGCCAGCAGCCAGGGACAGGGGAGTGAAAAACTGTTTTTT; CDR3aa: CASSQGQGSEKLFF
j_gene: TRBJ2-7; v_gene: TRBV29-1; d_gene: .; abundance: once; CDR3nt: TGCAGCGTCCTTCAGGGCTACGAGCAGTACTTC; CDR3aa: CSVLQGYEQYF
j_gene: TRBJ2-5; v_gene: TRBV5-1; d_gene: .; abundance: .; CDR3nt: TGCGCCAGCAGCTTGGACGCAGGCGGAGGCTTAGAGACCCAGTACTTC; CDR3aa: CASSLDAGGGLETQYF
j_gene: TRBJ2-1; v_gene: TRBV29-1; d_gene: .; abundance: once; CDR3nt: TGCAGCGTTGAGCCAGGGGCCAGCTCCTACAATGAGCAGTTCTTC; CDR3aa: CSVEPGASSYNEQFF
j_gene: TRBJ2-5; v_gene: TRBV21-1; d_gene: .; abundance: .; CDR3nt: TGTGCCAGCACCAAGAGAGCGTACCAAGAGACCCAGTACTTC; CDR3aa: CASTKRAYQETQYF
j_gene: TRBJ1-5; v_gene: TRBV7-2; d_gene: .; abundance: .; CDR3nt: TGTGCCAGCAGCTTAGAACAGGGCCTCAATCAGCCCCAGCATTTT; CDR3aa: CASSLEQGLNQPQHF
j_gene: TRBJ2-2; v_gene: TRBV9; d_gene: .; abundance: .; CDR3nt: TGTGCCAGCAGCGTAGGAGGAGACGCCGAGGAGCTGTTTTTT; CDR3aa: CASSVGGDAEELFF
j_gene: TRBJ1-5; v_gene: TRBV6-5; d_gene: .; abundance: .; CDR3nt: TGTGCCAGCAATTCAGGGGATCAGCCCCAGCATTTT; CDR3aa: CASNSGDQPQHF
j_gene: TRBJ1-5; v_gene: TRBV4-3; d_gene: .; abundance: .; CDR3nt: TGCGCCAGCAGCCGGGGAAGACAGCCCAAGGATCCCCAGCATTTT; CDR3aa: CASSRGRQPKDPQHF
j_gene: TRBJ2-2; v_gene: TRBV5-4; d_gene: .; abundance: .; CDR3nt: TGTGCCAGCAGCTTGGACACCCGGGGAACCGGGGAGCTGTTTTTT; CDR3aa: CASSLDTRGTGELFF
j_gene: TRBJ1-1; v_gene: TRBV5-1; d_gene: .; abundance: few; CDR3nt: TGCGCCAGCAGCTCCAGACAGGCAGACACTGAAGCTTTCTTT; CDR3aa: CASSSRQADTEAFF
j_gene: TRBJ2-1; v_gene: TRBV9; d_gene: TRBD1; abundance: .; CDR3nt: TGTGCCAGCAGCATCCGCTCCGGGACAGGGGGCGAAAATGAGCAGTTCTTC; CDR3aa: CASSIRSGTGGENEQFF
j_gene: TRBJ2-7; v_gene: TRBV10-3; d_gene: TRBD1; abundance: .; CDR3nt: TGTGCCATCAGTGAGGACAGGGTTTCCGAGCAGTACTTC; CDR3aa: CAISEDRVSEQYF
j_gene: TRBJ1-5; v_gene: TRBV7-8; d_gene: TRBD1; abundance: few; CDR3nt: TGTGCCAGCAGCTTAGCCGGACAGGGCAATCAGCCCCAGCATTTT; CDR3aa: CASSLAGQGNQPQHF
j_gene: TRBJ1-1; v_gene: TRBV7-9; d_gene: .; abundance: .; CDR3nt: TGTGCCAGCAGCCCTGTTAACACTGAAGCTTTCTTT; CDR3aa: CASSPVNTEAFF
j_gene: TRBJ1-5; v_gene: TRBV7-2; d_gene: .; abundance: .; CDR3nt: TGTGCCAGCAGCTTAGCCCGCAGGGAAGATCAGCCCCAGCATTTT; CDR3aa: CASSLARREDQPQHF
j_gene: TRBJ2-3; v_gene: TRBV7-2; d_gene: .; abundance: .; CDR3nt: TGTGCCAGCAGCTTAGTCGTACCGGGGAGCACAGATACGCAGTATTTT; CDR3aa: CASSLVVPGSTDTQYF
j_gene: TRBJ1-4; v_gene: TRBV19; d_gene: TRBD1; abundance: .; CDR3nt: TGTGCCACTGGACAGGGGAGAGAGGAAAAACTGTTTTTT; CDR3aa: CATGQGREEKLFF
j_gene: TRBJ2-5; v_gene: TRBV11-2; d_gene: TRBD2; abundance: .; CDR3nt: TGTGCCAGCAGCCCGCAGCGACTAGCGGGAGTACGTGGAGAGACCCAGTACTTC; CDR3aa: CASSPQRLAGVRGETQYF
j_gene: TRBJ1-2; v_gene: TRBV30; d_gene: .; abundance: .; CDR3nt: TGTGCCTGGACCCGGTCGACAGGACTTGGCTACACCTTC; CDR3aa: CAWTRSTGLGYTF
j_gene: TRBJ1-2; v_gene: TRBV27; d_gene: TRBD1; abundance: .; CDR3nt: TGTGCCAGCAGTTCGATTTCGGGACAGCCCTATGGCTACACCTTC; CDR3aa: CASSSISGQPYGYTF
j_gene: TRBJ2-1; v_gene: TRBV18; d_gene: TRBD2; abundance: .; CDR3nt: TGTGCCAGCTCGCCCGGGACTAGCGGGAGCGGTGAGCAGTTCTTC; CDR3aa: CASSPGTSGSGEQFF
j_gene: TRBJ1-1; v_gene: TRBV30; d_gene: .; abundance: once; CDR3nt: TGTGCCTGGAGTGTCGGAGGGAATGGGAACACTGAAGCTTTCTTT; CDR3aa: CAWSVGGNGNTEAFF
j_gene: TRBJ1-5; v_gene: TRBV2; d_gene: .; abundance: .; CDR3nt: TGTGCCAGCAGCCCCTTGGGCCAAAGCAATCAGCCCCAGCATTTT; CDR3aa: CASSPLGQSNQPQHF